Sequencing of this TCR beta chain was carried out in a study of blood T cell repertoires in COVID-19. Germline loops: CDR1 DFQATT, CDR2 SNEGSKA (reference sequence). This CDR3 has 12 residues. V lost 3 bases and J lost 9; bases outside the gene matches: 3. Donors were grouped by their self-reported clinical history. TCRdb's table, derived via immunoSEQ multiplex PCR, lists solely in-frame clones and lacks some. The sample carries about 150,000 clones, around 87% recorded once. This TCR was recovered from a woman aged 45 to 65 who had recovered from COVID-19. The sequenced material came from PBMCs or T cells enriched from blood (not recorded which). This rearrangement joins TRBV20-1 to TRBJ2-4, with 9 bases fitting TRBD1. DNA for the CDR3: TGCAGTGCTAGTGGACAGGGGACCATTCAGTACTTC. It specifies CSASGQGTIQYF.